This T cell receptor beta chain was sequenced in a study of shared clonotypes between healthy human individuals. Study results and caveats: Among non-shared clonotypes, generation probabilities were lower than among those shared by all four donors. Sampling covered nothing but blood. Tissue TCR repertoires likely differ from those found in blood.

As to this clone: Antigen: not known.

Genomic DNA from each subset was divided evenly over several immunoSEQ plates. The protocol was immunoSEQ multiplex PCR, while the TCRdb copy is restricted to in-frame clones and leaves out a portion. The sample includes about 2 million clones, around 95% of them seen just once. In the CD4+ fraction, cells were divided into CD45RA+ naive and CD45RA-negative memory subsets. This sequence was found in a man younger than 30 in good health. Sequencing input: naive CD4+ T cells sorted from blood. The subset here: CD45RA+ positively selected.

The CDR3 spells CASRTLGGKLETQYF. CDR3 nucleotide sequence: TGTGCCAGCAGGACGCTAGGCGGCAAGCTAGAGACCCAGTACTTC. The chain recombines TRBV5-4 with TRBJ2-5; D is undetermined. Germline V lookup: CDR1 SGHNT, CDR2 YYREEE (reference sequence). V was trimmed by 5 bases and J by 4 bases, leaving 18 bases between them. The CDR3 loop spans 15 amino acids.